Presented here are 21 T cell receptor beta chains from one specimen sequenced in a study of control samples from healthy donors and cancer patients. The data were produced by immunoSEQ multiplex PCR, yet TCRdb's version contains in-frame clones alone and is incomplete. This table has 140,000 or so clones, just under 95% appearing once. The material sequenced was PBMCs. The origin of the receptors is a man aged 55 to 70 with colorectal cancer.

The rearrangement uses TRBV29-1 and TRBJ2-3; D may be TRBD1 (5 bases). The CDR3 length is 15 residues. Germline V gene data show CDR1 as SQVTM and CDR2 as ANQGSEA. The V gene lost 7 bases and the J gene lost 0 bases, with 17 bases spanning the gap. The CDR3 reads CSAKDRKPSTDTQYF. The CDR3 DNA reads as TGCAGCGCCAAAGACAGAAAGCCTAGCACAGATACGCAGTATTTT.

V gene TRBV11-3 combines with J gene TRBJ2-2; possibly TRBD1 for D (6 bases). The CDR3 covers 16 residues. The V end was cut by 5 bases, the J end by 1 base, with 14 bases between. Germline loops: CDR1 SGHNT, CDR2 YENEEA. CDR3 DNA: TGTGCCAGCAGCCCAGACAGGAACGTGAACACCGGGGAGCTGTTTTTT. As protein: CASSPDRNVNTGELFF.

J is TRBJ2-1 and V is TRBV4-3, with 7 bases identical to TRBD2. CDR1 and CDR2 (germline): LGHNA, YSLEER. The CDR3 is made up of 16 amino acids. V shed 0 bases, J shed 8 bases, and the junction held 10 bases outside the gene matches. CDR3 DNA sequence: TGCGCCAGCAGCCAAGAGGAGACTAGCTCGAGGCATGAGCAGTTCTTC. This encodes CASSQEETSSRHEQFF.

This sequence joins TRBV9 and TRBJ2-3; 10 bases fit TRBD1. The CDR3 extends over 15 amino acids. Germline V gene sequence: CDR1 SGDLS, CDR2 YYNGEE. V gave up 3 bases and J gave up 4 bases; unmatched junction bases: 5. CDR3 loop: CASSARTGGADTQYF. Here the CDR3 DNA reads TGTGCCAGCAGCGCAAGGACAGGGGGAGCAGATACGCAGTATTTT.

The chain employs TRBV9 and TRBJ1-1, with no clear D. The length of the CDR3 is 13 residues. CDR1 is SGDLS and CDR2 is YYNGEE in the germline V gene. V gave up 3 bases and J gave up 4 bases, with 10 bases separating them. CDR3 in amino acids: CASSARSSTEAFF. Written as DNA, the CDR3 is TGTGCCAGCAGCGCCCGCTCGAGCACTGAAGCTTTCTTT.

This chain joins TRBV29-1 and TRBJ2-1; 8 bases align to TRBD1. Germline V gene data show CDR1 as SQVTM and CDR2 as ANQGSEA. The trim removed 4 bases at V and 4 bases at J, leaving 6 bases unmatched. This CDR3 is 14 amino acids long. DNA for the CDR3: TGCAGCGTTGGCTCAGACAGGGGTTACAATGAGCAGTTCTTC. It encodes CSVGSDRGYNEQFF.

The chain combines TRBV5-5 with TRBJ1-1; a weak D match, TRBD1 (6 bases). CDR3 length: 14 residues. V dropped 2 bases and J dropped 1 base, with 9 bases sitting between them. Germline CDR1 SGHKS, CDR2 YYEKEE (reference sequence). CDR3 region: CASSLRQENTEAFF. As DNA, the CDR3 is TGTGCCAGCAGCTTACGACAGGAGAACACTGAAGCTTTCTTT.

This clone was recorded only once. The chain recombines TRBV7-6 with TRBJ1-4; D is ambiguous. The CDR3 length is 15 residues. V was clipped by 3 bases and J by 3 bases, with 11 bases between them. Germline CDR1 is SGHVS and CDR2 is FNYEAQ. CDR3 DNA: TGTGCCAGCAGCTTGGTCACGGCGGCTAATGAAAAACTGTTTTTT. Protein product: CASSLVTAANEKLFF.

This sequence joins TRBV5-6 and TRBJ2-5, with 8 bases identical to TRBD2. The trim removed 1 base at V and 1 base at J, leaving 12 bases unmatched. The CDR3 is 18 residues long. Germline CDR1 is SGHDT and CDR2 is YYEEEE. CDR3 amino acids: CASSLFLSVLAAQETQYF. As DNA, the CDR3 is TGTGCCAGCAGCTTGTTCCTGTCGGTACTAGCGGCCCAAGAGACCCAGTACTTC.

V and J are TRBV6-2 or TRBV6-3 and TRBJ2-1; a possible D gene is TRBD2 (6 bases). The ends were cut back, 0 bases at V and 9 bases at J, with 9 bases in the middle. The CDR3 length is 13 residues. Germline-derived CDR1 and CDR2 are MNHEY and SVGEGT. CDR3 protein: CASSYSHGSEQFF. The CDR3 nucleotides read TGTGCCAGCAGTTACTCACACGGGAGTGAGCAGTTCTTC.

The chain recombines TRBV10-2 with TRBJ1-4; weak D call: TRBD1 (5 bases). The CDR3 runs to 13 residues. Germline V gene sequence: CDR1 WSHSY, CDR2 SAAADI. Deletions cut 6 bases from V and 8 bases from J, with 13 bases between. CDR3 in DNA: TGCGCCAGCAGGATAGGGGCTGAGGAAAAACTGTTTTTT. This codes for CASRIGAEEKLFF.

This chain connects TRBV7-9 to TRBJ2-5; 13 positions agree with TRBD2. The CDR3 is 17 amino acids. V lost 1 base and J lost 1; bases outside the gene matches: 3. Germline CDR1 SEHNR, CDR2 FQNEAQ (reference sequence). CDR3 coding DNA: TGTGCCAGCAGCTTAGTCGGGACTAGCGGGGTCCAAGAGACCCAGTACTTC. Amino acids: CASSLVGTSGVQETQYF.

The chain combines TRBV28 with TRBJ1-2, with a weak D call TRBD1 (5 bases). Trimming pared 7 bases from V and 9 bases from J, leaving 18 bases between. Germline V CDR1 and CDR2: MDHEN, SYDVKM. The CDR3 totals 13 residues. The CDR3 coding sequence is TGTGCCAGCACCCGGGGCGGGAGGGTTAGCTACACCTTC. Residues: CASTRGGRVSYTF.

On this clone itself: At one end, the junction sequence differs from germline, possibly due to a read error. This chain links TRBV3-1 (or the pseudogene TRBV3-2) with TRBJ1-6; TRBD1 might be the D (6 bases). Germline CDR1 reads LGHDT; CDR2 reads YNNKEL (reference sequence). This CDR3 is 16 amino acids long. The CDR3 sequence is CTSSLFQGRRDSPLHF. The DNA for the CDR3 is TGTACCAGCAGCCTTTTTCAGGGGCGCCGTGATTCACCCCTCCACTTT.

The CDR3: CASSHPDRDHTEAFF. Written as DNA, the CDR3 is TGCGCCAGCAGCCATCCGGACAGGGACCACACTGAAGCTTTCTTT. This rearrangement joins TRBV4-1 to TRBJ1-1; 8 positions match TRBD1. Per the germline V gene, CDR1 is MGHRA and CDR2 is YSYEKL. With V trimmed by 3 bases and J by 3 bases, 6 bases remained unmatched. CDR3 length equals 15 residues.

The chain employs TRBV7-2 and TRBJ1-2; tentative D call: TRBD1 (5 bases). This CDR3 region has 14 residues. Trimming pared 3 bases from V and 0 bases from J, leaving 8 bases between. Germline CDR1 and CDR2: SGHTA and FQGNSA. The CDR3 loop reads CASSLGRTNYGYTF. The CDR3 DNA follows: TGTGCCAGCAGCTTGGGACGGACTAACTATGGCTACACCTTC.

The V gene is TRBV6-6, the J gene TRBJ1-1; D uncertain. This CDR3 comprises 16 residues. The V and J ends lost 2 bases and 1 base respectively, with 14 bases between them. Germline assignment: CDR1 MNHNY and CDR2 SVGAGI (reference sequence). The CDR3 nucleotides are TGTGCCAGCAGTTACAGGGTTCGGGAGCGGAACACTGAAGCTTTCTTT. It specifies CASSYRVRERNTEAFF.

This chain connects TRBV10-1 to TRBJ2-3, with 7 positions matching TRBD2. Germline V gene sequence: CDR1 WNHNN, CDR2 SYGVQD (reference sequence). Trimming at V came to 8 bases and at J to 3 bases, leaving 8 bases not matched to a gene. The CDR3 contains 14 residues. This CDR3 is CASSPGRGTDTQYF. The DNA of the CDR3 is TGCGCCAGCTCTCCCGGGCGGGGGACAGATACGCAGTATTTT.

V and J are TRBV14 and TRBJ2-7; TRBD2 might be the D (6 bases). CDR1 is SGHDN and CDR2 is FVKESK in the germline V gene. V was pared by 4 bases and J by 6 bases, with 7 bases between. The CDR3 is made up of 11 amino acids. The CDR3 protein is CASSPGGEQYF. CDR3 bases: TGTGCCAGCAGCCCCGGGGGCGAGCAGTACTTC. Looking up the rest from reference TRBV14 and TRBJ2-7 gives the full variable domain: EAGVTQFPSHSVIEKGQTVTLRCDPISGHDNLYWYRRVMGKEIKFLLHFVKESKQDESGMPNNRFLAERTGGTYSTLKVQPAELEDSGVYFCASSPGGEQYFGPGTRLTVT.

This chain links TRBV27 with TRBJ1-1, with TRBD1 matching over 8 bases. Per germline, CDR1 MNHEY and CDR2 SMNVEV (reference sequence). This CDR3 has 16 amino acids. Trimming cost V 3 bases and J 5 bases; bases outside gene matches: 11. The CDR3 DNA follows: TGTGCCAGCAGTTTCCTTGGGGGACAGGCGGGGACTGAAGCTTTCTTT. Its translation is CASSFLGGQAGTEAFF.

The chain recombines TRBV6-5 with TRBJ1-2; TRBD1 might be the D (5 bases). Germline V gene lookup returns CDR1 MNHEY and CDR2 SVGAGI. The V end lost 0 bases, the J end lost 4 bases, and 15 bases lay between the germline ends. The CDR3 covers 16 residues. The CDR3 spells CASSYSKPGLGYGYTF. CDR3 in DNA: TGTGCCAGCAGTTACTCGAAGCCAGGGTTGGGCTATGGCTACACCTTC.